Reported below is one TCR beta chain. It has no known antigen specificity. Qualities for individual bases were not recorded, and no much larger clone is one base off. This sample was included in a study of OX40 agonist ivuxolimab in advanced cancers. Looking at the study overall: Ivuxolimab, which targeted the costimulatory receptor OX40 (CD134), was an agonistic, fully human IgG2 monoclonal antibody. Of the approximately 50 dose-escalation patients, hepatocellular carcinoma was present in about 19, melanoma in around 15, renal cell carcinoma in 9 and head and neck cancer in 9. The paper describes the monotherapy dose-escalation part (N ≈ 49 patients) of the phase I trial of ivuxolimab. In the dose-escalation cohort, around four fifths of patients were male, and the mean age was 60 years with a range of roughly 20 to 79. Peripheral TCRbeta sequencing was intended to test whether TCR sequence diversity was altered and clonal T-cell expansion was caused by ivuxolimab. Partial responses occurred in three dose-escalation patients, of whom one had hepatocellular carcinoma and two had cutaneous melanoma. Patients were allowed to have had prior anti-PD-1, anti-PD-L1 or anti-CTLA-4 therapy, and approximately 41% of the dose-escalation patients had previously received checkpoint inhibitors. Intravenous ivuxolimab was administered to patients every 2 weeks at six dose levels: 0.01, 0.1, 0.3, 1.5, 3 and 10 mg/kg.

Patients with autoimmune disease history or receiving systemic immunosuppression were excluded from the trial. Peripheral blood for TCR sequencing was collected from all dose cohorts at baseline, on cycle 4 day 1, and on cycle 7 day 1. Samples came from an open-label, multicenter, first-in-human phase I dose-escalation trial of ivuxolimab. Adults with locally advanced or metastatic melanoma, renal cell carcinoma, hepatocellular carcinoma or head and neck squamous cell carcinoma were enrolled in the trial. CD4+ and CD8+ T cells were sorted separately from peripheral blood before TCR sequencing. Including the terminal cysteine and phenylalanine, the CDR3 comprises 16 residues. This entry keeps only the CDR3 DNA: 48 bases, framed from base 1. The germline V gene (reference sequence) provides CDR1 SGHNT and CDR2 YYREEE. Between the V and J ends, shortened by 3 bases and 11 bases respectively, the junction contains 26 bases.

Genomic DNA was extracted from sorted cells for sequencing of the TCRbeta CDR3 region. The immunoSEQ Assay was used for sequencing of TCRbeta CDR3 regions. Drawn from immuneACCESS, this table holds only the in-frame rearrangements with V and J called that TCRdb kept. Clones are partly lost; checked studies trace under half to an unresolved V gene and leave the rest unexplained. This sample holds around 94,000 clones; 92% were observed only once. Around 3.4% of the sample lies in the top ten. What the study reported, not specific to this receptor: Clonal expansion of both CD4+ and CD8+ blood T cells was observed from baseline to week 6 at doses 0.1 to 3.0 mg/kg. Partial responders in the 0.1-3.0 mg/kg groups had among the lowest normalized peripheral clonal expansion, especially among CD8+ T cells. After ivuxolimab, more expanded clones were found on average in CD8+ T cells than in CD4+ T cells. Low levels of normalized T-cell clonal expansion were also seen in some patients who did not respond. The antigen specificity of the peripheral T cells that underwent clonal expansion was not determined.

The TCR sequence derives from an adult with an advanced solid tumor such as melanoma, head and neck, liver or kidney cancer. The material was CD4+ or CD8+ T cells sorted from blood, obtained in a trial of the OX40 agonist ivuxolimab. The chain was built from TRBV5-4 and TRBJ1-1, with a weak D call of TRBD1 (5 bases match). The sequenced DNA: TGTGCCAGCAGCTGGGGCCCGTCCACATCGAAGTTTACGGCTTTCTTT. The translation is CASSWGPSTSKFTAFF.